This T cell receptor beta chain is drawn from a study of cytomegalovirus exposure and HLA in healthy donors. V lost 7 bases and J 2 bases, leaving 8 bases between the germline ends. This CDR3 is 12 amino acids long. The V gene's germline CDR1 is MNHEY and CDR2 SVGAGI. With 60 Vbeta and 13 Jbeta primers, the PCR was carried out. The repertoire was sequenced with immunoSEQ multiplex PCR; TCRdb's copy has only in-frame clones and lacks some. Altogether 130,000 or so clones are present, around 8.5% being singletons, with the ten largest covering 5.5%. This clone was counted only a few times. This TCR derives from a man aged 35-49 years in good health and CMV-seronegative. The chain couples TRBV6-5 to TRBJ1-2, with no clear D. The sequencing sample was made of PBMCs. The CDR3 DNA sequence: TGTGCCAGCACCGAGGCCAACTATGGCTACACCTTC. Protein: CASTEANYGYTF.